The 9 T cell receptor beta chains below were found in one sample sequenced in a study of radiotherapy plus CTLA-4 blockade in lung cancer. TCRdb's copy holds only in-frame clones and misses some; the assay was immunoSEQ multiplex PCR. The sample holds tens of thousands of clones; approximately 84% are singletons and the top ten take 4% to 5%. Material: peripheral blood, obtained from a patient treated with radiotherapy plus ipilimumab. These receptors were obtained from a human donor with non-small cell lung cancer whose response to radiotherapy plus ipilimumab could not be evaluated.

This sequence joins TRBV19 and TRBJ1-5; D call uncertain. The CDR3 is made up of 15 amino acids. Trimming removed 3 bases from V and 3 bases from J, with 12 bases in between. Germline CDR1 reads LNHDA; CDR2 reads SQIVND (reference sequence). This CDR3 reads CASSMEGKTNQPQHF. Written as DNA, the CDR3 is TGTGCCAGTAGTATGGAGGGAAAGACCAATCAGCCCCAGCATTTT. Together with reference TRBV19 and TRBJ1-5, the CDR3 gives the full variable domain: DGGITQSPKYLFRKEGQNVTLSCEQNLNHDAMYWYRQDPGQGLRLIYYSQIVNDFQKGDIAEGYSVSREKKESFPLTVTSAQKNPTAFYLCASSMEGKTNQPQHFGDGTRLSIL.

This chain links TRBV27 with TRBJ2-2; no reliable D call. Between the trimmed V and J ends, which lost 6 bases and 2 bases, there was a span of 4 bases. Germline assignment: CDR1 MNHEY and CDR2 SMNVEV (reference sequence). The CDR3 extends over 12 amino acids. DNA for the CDR3: TGTGCCAGCAGCAAAAACACCGGGGAGCTGTTTTTT. Protein sequence: CASSKNTGELFF.

In DNA, the CDR3 is TGTGCCAGCAGCAAAGGGACAGGGGATGAGAACAATCAGCCCCAGCATTTT. Translated: CASSKGTGDENNQPQHF. V usage is TRBV21-1 and J usage is TRBJ1-5; no check of the table's D call, TRBD1, against the DNA was made. TRBV21-1 constitutes a pseudogene. The CDR3 runs to 17 residues.

The chain employs TRBV7-2 and TRBJ1-1, with unresolved D. The V gene lost 7 bases and the J gene lost 0 bases, with 15 bases spanning the gap. The CDR3 has 15 amino acids. From germline, CDR1 is SGHTA and CDR2 FQGNSA. The CDR3 sequence is CASIEGGLLNTEAFF. For the CDR3, the DNA is TGTGCCAGCATCGAAGGTGGACTGCTGAACACTGAAGCTTTCTTT.

The chain joins TRBV5-1 to TRBJ2-3, with D perhaps matching TRBD1 (6 bases). The CDR3 totals 15 residues. CDR1 and CDR2 (germline): SGHRS, YFSETQ. The germline V and J ends were trimmed by 5 bases and 1 base, with 14 bases remaining between them. The CDR3 nucleotides are TGCGCCAGCAGTGAACAGGGTAGAGGCACAGATACGCAGTATTTT. This sequence encodes CASSEQGRGTDTQYF. Together with reference TRBV5-1 and TRBJ2-3, the CDR3 gives the full variable domain: KAGVTQTPRYLIKTRGQQVTLSCSPISGHRSVSWYQQTPGQGLQFLFEYFSETQRNKGNFPGRFSGRQFSNSRSEMNVSTLELGDSALYLCASSEQGRGTDTQYFGPGTRLTVL.

Note on this clone: This CDR3 is also generated by other DNA sequences in the sample. The chain has TRBV19 and TRBJ2-7, with a weak D call TRBD1 (5 bases). Between the trimmed V and J ends, which lost 2 bases and 2 bases, there was a span of 13 bases. This CDR3 has 15 residues. Germline V gene data show CDR1 as LNHDA and CDR2 as SQIVND (reference sequence). CDR3 amino acids: CASSIQGHEAYEQYF. The DNA of the CDR3 is TGTGCCAGTAGTATACAAGGACACGAAGCCTACGAGCAGTACTTC.

The V gene is TRBV16, the J gene TRBJ1-3, with D maybe TRBD1 (6 bases). Germline V lookup: CDR1 KGHSY, CDR2 FQNENV. Trimming shortened V by 2 bases and J by 2 bases, and 13 bases separated the two germline ends. The CDR3 loop spans 16 amino acids. Here the CDR3 reads CASSQIQGFTGNTIYF. The CDR3, as DNA: TGTGCCAGCAGCCAAATACAGGGATTCACTGGAAACACCATATATTTT.

This chain connects TRBV7-2 to TRBJ2-3; D unclear. The V gene lost 3 bases and the J gene lost 6 bases, with 4 bases spanning the gap. The CDR3 is made up of 11 amino acids. Germline lookup yields CDR1 SGHTA and CDR2 FQGNSA. The CDR3 bases are TGTGCCAGCAGCTTCGGGGATACGCAGTATTTT. Translation: CASSFGDTQYF.

This chain uses TRBV2 with TRBJ1-3; 11 positions agree with TRBD1. Germline V gene data show CDR1 as SNHLY and CDR2 as FYNNEI. The CDR3 spans 19 residues. Trimming took 3 bases from V and 0 from J; bases not matched to a gene: 10. The DNA of the CDR3 is TGTGCCAGCAGTGAGTTCCCCCCTGGGACAGGGGGCTCTGGAAACACCATATATTTT. Amino acids: CASSEFPPGTGGSGNTIYF.